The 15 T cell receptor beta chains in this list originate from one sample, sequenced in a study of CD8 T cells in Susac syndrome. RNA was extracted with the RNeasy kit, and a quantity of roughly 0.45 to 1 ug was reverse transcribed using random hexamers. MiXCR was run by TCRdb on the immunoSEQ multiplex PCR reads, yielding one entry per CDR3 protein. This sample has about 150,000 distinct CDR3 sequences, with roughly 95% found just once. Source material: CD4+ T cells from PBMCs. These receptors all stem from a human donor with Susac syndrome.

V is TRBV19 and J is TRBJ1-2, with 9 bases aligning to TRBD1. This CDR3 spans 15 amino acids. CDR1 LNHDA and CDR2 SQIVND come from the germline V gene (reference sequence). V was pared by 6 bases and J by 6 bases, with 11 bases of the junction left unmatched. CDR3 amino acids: CASSPPGTGKNGYTF. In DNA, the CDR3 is TGTGCCAGTAGCCCCCCTGGGACAGGGAAGAATGGCTACACCTTC.

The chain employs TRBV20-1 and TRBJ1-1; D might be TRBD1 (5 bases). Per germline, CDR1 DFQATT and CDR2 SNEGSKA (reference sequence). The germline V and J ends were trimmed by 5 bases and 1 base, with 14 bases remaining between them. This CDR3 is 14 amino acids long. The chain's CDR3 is CSAPDRGANTEAFF. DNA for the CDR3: TGCAGTGCTCCCGACCGGGGCGCGAACACTGAAGCTTTCTTT.

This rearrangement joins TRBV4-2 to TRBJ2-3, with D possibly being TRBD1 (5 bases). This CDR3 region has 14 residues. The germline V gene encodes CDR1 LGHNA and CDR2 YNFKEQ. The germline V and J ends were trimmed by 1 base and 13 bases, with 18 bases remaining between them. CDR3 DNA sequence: TGTGCCAGCAGCCAAGGGACACTGGACCCCTTTAAGTATTTT. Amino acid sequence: CASSQGTLDPFKYF.

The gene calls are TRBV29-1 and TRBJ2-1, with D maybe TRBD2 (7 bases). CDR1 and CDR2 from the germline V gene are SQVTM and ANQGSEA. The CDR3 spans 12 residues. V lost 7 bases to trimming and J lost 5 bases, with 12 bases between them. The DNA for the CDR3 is TGCAGCGGGGGGGGGCAGCACAATGAGCAGTTCTTC. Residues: CSGGGQHNEQFF.

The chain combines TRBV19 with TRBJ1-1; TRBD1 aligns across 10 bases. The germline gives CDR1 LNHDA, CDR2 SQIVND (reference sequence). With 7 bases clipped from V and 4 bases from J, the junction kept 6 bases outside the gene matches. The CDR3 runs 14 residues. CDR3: CASNRWDRGTEAFF. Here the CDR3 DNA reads TGTGCCAGTAACCGATGGGACAGGGGCACTGAAGCTTTCTTT.

The CDR3 protein is CASSQGTGKETQYF. The CDR3 nucleotides are TGTGCCAGCAGCCAAGGGACAGGGAAAGAGACCCAGTACTTC. The chain links TRBV7-7 to TRBJ2-5; the match to TRBD1 covers 9 bases. CDR1 is SSHAT and CDR2 is FNYEAQ in the germline V gene (reference sequence). The CDR3 consists of 14 residues. The V gene end was trimmed by 5 bases and the J gene end by 3 bases; junction bases not matched to a gene: 4. The variable domain in full, with the rest retrieved from reference TRBV7-7 and TRBJ2-5, is GAGVSQSPRYKVTKRGQDVTLRCDPISSHATLYWYQQALGQGPEFLTYFNYEAQPDKSGLPSDRFSAERPEGSISTLTIQRTEQRDSAMYRCASSQGTGKETQYFGPGTRLLVL.

This CDR3 reads CASTASGTLTGKRQFF. The CDR3 DNA is TGTGCCAGCACCGCGTCAGGGACCCTCACCGGAAAAAGGCAGTTCTTC. The genes are TRBV5-6 and TRBJ2-1; D possibly matches TRBD1 or TRBD2 (5 bases each). CDR3 size: 16 residues. The germline gives CDR1 SGHDT, CDR2 YYEEEE. Trimming took off 6 bases at V and 12 bases at J, with 28 bases between the two ends.

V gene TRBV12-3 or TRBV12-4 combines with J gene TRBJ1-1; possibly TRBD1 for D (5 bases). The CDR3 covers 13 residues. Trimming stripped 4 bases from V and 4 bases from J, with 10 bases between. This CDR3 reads CASSSGTGTEAFF. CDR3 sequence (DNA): TGTGCCAGCAGTTCCGGGACTGGCACTGAAGCTTTCTTT.

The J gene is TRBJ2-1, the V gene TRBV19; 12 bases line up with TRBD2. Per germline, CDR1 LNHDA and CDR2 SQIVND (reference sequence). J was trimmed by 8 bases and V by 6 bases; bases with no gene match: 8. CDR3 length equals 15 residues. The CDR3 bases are TGTGCCAGTAGCCTAACTAGCGGGGGGATCTATGAGCAGTTCTTC. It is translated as CASSLTSGGIYEQFF.

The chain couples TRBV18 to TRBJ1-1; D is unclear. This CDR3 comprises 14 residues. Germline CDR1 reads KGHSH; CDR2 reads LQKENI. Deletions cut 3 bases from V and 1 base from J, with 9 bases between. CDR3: CASSPAAANTEAFF. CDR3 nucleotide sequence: TGTGCCAGCTCACCCGCAGCGGCGAACACTGAAGCTTTCTTT.

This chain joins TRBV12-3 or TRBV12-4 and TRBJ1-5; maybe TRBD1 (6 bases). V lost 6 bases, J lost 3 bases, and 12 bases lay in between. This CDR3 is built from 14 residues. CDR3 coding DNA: TGTGCCAGCAGCGCGAGGGGGGTCAATCAGCCCCAGCATTTT. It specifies CASSARGVNQPQHF.

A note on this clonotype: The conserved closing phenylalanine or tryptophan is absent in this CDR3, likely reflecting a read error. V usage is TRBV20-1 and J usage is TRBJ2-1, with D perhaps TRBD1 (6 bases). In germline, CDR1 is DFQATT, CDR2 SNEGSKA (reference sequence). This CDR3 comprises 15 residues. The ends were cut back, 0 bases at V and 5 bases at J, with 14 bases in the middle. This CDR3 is CSARDSQGRDNEQFS. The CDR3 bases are TGCAGTGCTAGAGACTCGCAGGGGAGAGACAATGAGCAGTTCTCC.

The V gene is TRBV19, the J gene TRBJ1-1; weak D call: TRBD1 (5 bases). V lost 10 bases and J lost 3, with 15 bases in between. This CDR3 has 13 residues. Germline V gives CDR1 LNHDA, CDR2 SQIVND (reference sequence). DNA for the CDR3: TGTGCCACTACCCCCCTGGGGGACACTGAAGCTTTCTTT. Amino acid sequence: CATTPLGDTEAFF.

The CDR3 sequence is CASRSLANNSPLHF. The CDR3 DNA sequence: TGTGCCAGCAGGTCCCTGGCCAATAATTCACCCCTCCACTTT. The J gene is TRBJ1-6, the V gene TRBV27; unclear D gene. CDR1 and CDR2 (germline): MNHEY, SMNVEV (reference sequence). The CDR3 contains 14 residues. Trimming took off 6 bases at V and 5 bases at J, with 11 bases between the two ends.

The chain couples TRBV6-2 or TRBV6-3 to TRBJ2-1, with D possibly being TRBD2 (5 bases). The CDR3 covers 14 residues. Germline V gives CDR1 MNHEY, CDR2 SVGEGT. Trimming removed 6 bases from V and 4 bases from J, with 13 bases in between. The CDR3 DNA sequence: TGTGCCAGCAGCGAGGGCAGGTCATACAATGAGCAGTTCTTC. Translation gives CASSEGRSYNEQFF.